The 27 T cell receptor beta chains below all came from one sample that was sequenced in a study of CD8 T cells in ankylosing spondylitis (dated 2017 in TCRdb). The research as a whole found: Blood from ankylosing spondylitis patients appeared to be characterized by a TCR beta motif made up of about 8 highly homologous amino acid variants.

No antigen has been identified for these receptors. Preparation of the library involved 5' RACE. The sequencing machine was an Illumina HiSeq 2500. TCRdb reanalyzed the raw reads on its own, using fastp at Q25 for trimming and MiXCR for clone calling, and kept in-frame beta chains. Entries are consolidated by CDR3 protein sequence, retaining the most common genes and DNA. The sample table lists some 840,000 distinct CDR3 sequences, 12% of them with a count of one. Around 0.51% of the sample is taken by the ten largest. Sequencing was done on a sample of blood, either unsorted or a sorted T cell fraction (not recorded which). These receptors came from a male donor with ankylosing spondylitis.

On this clonotype itself: Without the conserved terminal phenylalanine or tryptophan, this CDR3 likely stems from a read error. The chain employs TRBV6-1 and TRBJ2-1; perhaps D is TRBD1 or TRBD2 (7 bases each). Trimming removed 4 bases at V and 3 bases at J, with 16 bases between. This CDR3 contains 16 residues. Germline V gene sequence: CDR1 MNHNS, CDR2 SASEGT. The DNA of the CDR3 is TGTGCCAGCAGTGCCAGGGGGGGGAAGGTCTACAATGAGCAGTTCCTC. This codes for CASSARGGKVYNEQFL.

There are a few counts of this clonotype. The J gene is TRBJ1-2, the V gene TRBV9; D is unresolved. This CDR3 has 14 amino acids. Germline assignment: CDR1 SGDLS and CDR2 YYNGEE. Trimming cost V 6 bases and J 2 bases, with 14 bases left between them. The CDR3 loop is CASTGLSQNYGYTF. The CDR3, as DNA: TGTGCCAGCACCGGACTGAGCCAGAACTATGGCTACACCTTC.

Only a few counts were recorded for this clonotype. The gene calls are TRBV12-3 or TRBV12-4 and TRBJ2-1; 8 positions agree with TRBD1. The CDR3 is 15 residues long. V dropped 3 bases and J dropped 1; count of bases not matched to a gene: 2. The CDR3 here is CASSFRTGSYNEQFF. The CDR3 DNA reads TGTGCCAGCAGTTTTAGGACAGGGTCCTACAATGAGCAGTTCTTC.

This clonotype was detected only a few times. The chain is built from TRBV15 and TRBJ2-2; D gene unclear. The CDR3 length is 12 residues. V lost 0 bases to trimming and J lost 11 bases, with 7 bases between them. Germline V gives CDR1 LNHNV, CDR2 YYDKDF (reference sequence). The CDR3, as DNA: TGTGCCACCAGCAGAGATAGGCCAGAGCTGTTTTTT. Translating gives CATSRDRPELFF.

The chain employs TRBV3-1 and TRBJ1-1; D ambiguous. Germline CDR1 reads LGHDT; CDR2 reads YNNKEL (reference sequence). Trimming removed 3 bases at V and 5 bases at J, with 13 bases between. There are 14 residues in the CDR3. CDR3 loop: CASSHWQIRTEAFF. The CDR3 bases are TGTGCCAGCAGCCACTGGCAGATCAGGACTGAAGCTTTCTTT.

This clonotype was found a few times. The rearrangement joins TRBV6-2 or TRBV6-3 to TRBJ2-3; D call uncertain. The V gene lost 0 bases and the J gene lost 5 bases, with 18 bases spanning the gap. Germline loops: CDR1 MNHEY, CDR2 SVGEGT. This CDR3 comprises 17 residues. CDR3 loop: CASSYSKGSVKGDTQYF. The CDR3 DNA reads TGTGCCAGCAGTTACTCGAAGGGATCGGTAAAGGGAGATACGCAGTATTTT.

J is TRBJ2-7 and V is TRBV7-2; 7 bases map to TRBD1. Germline V gene lookup returns CDR1 SGHTA and CDR2 FQGNSA. The junction had 5 bases not matched to a gene; V was cut back by 4 bases and J by 5 bases. The CDR3 contains 13 residues. The CDR3 sequence is CASSSQQGNEQYF. The CDR3 DNA is TGTGCCAGCAGCTCCCAACAGGGGAACGAGCAGTACTTC.

The sample holds a few counts of this clonotype. The chain is built from TRBV20-1 and TRBJ2-7; the match to TRBD2 covers 8 bases. The CDR3 is 13 amino acids. The V gene end was trimmed by 3 bases and the J gene end by 3 bases; junction bases not matched to a gene: 4. Germline V gene sequence: CDR1 DFQATT, CDR2 SNEGSKA (reference sequence). The CDR3 nucleotides are TGCAGTGCTAGCTCTAGCGGGTACTACGAGCAGTACTTC. Protein: CSASSSGYYEQYF.

This clonotype was seen only a few times. The V call is TRBV4-3, the J call TRBJ2-2; D is possibly TRBD2 (5 bases). In germline, CDR1 is LGHNA, CDR2 YSLEER. This CDR3 comprises 16 residues. The V end was cut by 0 bases, the J end by 5 bases, with 13 bases between. The CDR3 protein is CASSQDGGSRTGELFF. As DNA, the CDR3 is TGCGCCAGCAGCCAAGATGGCGGGTCGCGGACCGGGGAGCTGTTTTTT.

This clonotype was found a few times. The chain uses TRBV10-3 and TRBJ1-2, with D possibly matching TRBD1 (5 bases). The V and J ends lost 2 bases and 7 bases respectively, with 11 bases between them. The CDR3 has 13 residues. CDR1 and CDR2 from the germline V gene are ENHRY and SYGVKD. CDR3 protein: CAISEVRGGGYTF. Here the CDR3 DNA reads TGTGCCATCAGTGAGGTGCGGGGGGGTGGCTACACCTTC.

This chain joins TRBV12-5 and TRBJ2-3; no reliable D call. Germline V gives CDR1 LGHNT, CDR2 FRNRAP. Deletions cut 0 bases from V and 0 bases from J, with 16 bases between. The CDR3 spans 18 residues. In nucleotides, the CDR3 is TGTGCTAGTGGTTTGGTACCAGATGGCCGGTCGAGCACAGATACGCAGTATTTT. This sequence encodes CASGLVPDGRSSTDTQYF. The full variable domain, in which reference TRBV12-5 and TRBJ2-3 provide the parts outside the CDR3, is DARVTQTPRHKVTEMGQEVTMRCQPILGHNTVFWYRQTMMQGLELLAYFRNRAPLDDSGMPKDRFSAEMPDATLATLKIQPSEPRDSAVYFCASGLVPDGRSSTDTQYFGPGTRLTVL.

In this sample, this clonotype turned up a few times. The chain has TRBV12-3 or TRBV12-4 and TRBJ2-7, with TRBD2 matching 7 bases. Trimming removed 2 bases from V and 6 bases from J; junction bases left unmatched: 7. The CDR3 has 14 amino acids. DNA for the CDR3: TGTGCCAGCAGTTTACAGGGAGGGTCGGTCGAGCAGTACTTC. As protein: CASSLQGGSVEQYF.

This clonotype was detected a few times. This chain uses TRBV9 with TRBJ2-7; D not resolved. Germline-derived CDR1 and CDR2 are SGDLS and YYNGEE. The V and J ends lost 4 bases and 0 bases respectively, with 14 bases between them. The CDR3 spans 15 residues. CDR3 sequence reads: CASSQSSHNSYEQYF. CDR3 coding DNA: TGTGCCAGCAGCCAAAGCTCCCACAACTCCTACGAGCAGTACTTC.

This clonotype has only a few counts. This sequence joins TRBV20-1 and TRBJ2-7, with unresolved D. The CDR3 spans 11 residues. The germline V and J ends were trimmed by 5 bases and 4 bases, with 9 bases remaining between them. The germline V gene has CDR1 DFQATT and CDR2 SNEGSKA (reference sequence). The CDR3 reads CSALKGYEQYF. The DNA of the CDR3 is TGCAGTGCTCTTAAGGGTTACGAGCAGTACTTC.

This clonotype was counted a few times. This CDR3 is CASSQLLAMNTGELFF. The CDR3 DNA is TGTGCCAGCAGCCAACTGCTAGCGATGAACACCGGGGAGCTGTTTTTT. The chain has TRBV14 and TRBJ2-2; D might be TRBD2 (6 bases). Germline CDR1 SGHDN, CDR2 FVKESK. CDR3 length equals 16 residues. V dropped 2 bases and J dropped 1 base, with 11 bases sitting between them.

This clonotype was seen a few times. V and J are TRBV15 and TRBJ1-3; weak D call: TRBD1 (6 bases). Trimming removed 0 bases from V and 9 bases from J, with 15 bases in between. CDR3 length equals 15 residues. The germline gives CDR1 LNHNV, CDR2 YYDKDF (reference sequence). The CDR3 bases are TGTGCCACCAGCAGAGAATCAGGGGTAATAAGCACCATATATTTT. Its translation: CATSRESGVISTIYF.

This clonotype has at least ten counts. This rearrangement joins TRBV20-1 to TRBJ1-5; D unclear. Germline CDR1 DFQATT, CDR2 SNEGSKA (reference sequence). The CDR3 runs to 12 residues. The V end was cut by 1 base, the J end by 6 bases, with 7 bases between. CDR3 loop: CSARVGSQPQHF. In DNA form, the CDR3 reads TGCAGTGCTAGAGTGGGCTCTCAGCCCCAGCATTTT.

The table lists this clonotype with a few counts. The rearrangement links TRBV10-3 to TRBJ2-1; 10 nucleotides align to TRBD1. Germline CDR1 ENHRY, CDR2 SYGVKD. The CDR3 extends over 14 amino acids. With V trimmed by 5 bases and J by 6 bases, 4 bases remained unmatched. The CDR3 loop is CAISTDRGVNEQFF. The CDR3 DNA sequence: TGTGCCATCAGTACGGACAGGGGGGTCAATGAGCAGTTCTTC.

This clonotype was seen more than once but under ten times. The CDR3 is CAISERGLAEGTGELFF. The CDR3 region has the DNA TGTGCCATCAGTGAGCGGGGGCTGGCCGAGGGGACCGGGGAGCTGTTTTTT. The V and J genes are TRBV10-3 and TRBJ2-2; D possibly uses TRBD1 or TRBD2 (6 bases each). The germline V gene has CDR1 ENHRY and CDR2 SYGVKD. V shed 2 bases and J shed 5 bases, with 18 bases lying between them. The CDR3 runs to 17 residues.

This clonotype was detected a few times. The chain has TRBV7-3 and TRBJ2-2, with D uncertain. The CDR3 consists of 14 residues. CDR1 SGHTA and CDR2 FQGTGA come from the germline V gene. V shed 1 base and J shed 1 base, with 4 bases lying between them. This chain's CDR3 is CASSLNKNTGELFF. The CDR3 coding sequence is TGTGCCAGCAGCTTAAACAAGAACACCGGGGAGCTGTTTTTT.

The V call is TRBV20-1, the J call TRBJ2-3, with D uncertain. CDR1 and CDR2 from the germline V gene are DFQATT and SNEGSKA (reference sequence). This CDR3 spans 14 amino acids. Trimming left V 1 base short and J 6 bases short, with 14 bases between. CDR3 protein: CSARATRVGDTQYF. CDR3 nucleotide sequence: TGCAGTGCTAGAGCGACGCGTGTAGGGGATACGCAGTATTTT.

The V and J genes are TRBV4-2 and TRBJ2-5; 8 nucleotides align to TRBD1. The CDR3 is 16 residues long. Germline CDR1 is LGHNA and CDR2 is YNFKEQ. V trimming: 5 bases; J trimming: 2 bases; junction bases outside the gene matches: 10. CDR3 residues: CASSYDRGRGQETQYF. The CDR3 DNA is TGTGCCAGCAGCTATGACAGGGGAAGGGGGCAAGAGACCCAGTACTTC.

The table lists this clonotype with a few counts. The chain combines TRBV7-3 with TRBJ2-3; 10 positions agree with TRBD1. Germline V lookup: CDR1 SGHTA, CDR2 FQGTGA. Losses at the gene ends were 1 base for V and 4 bases for J; bases not matched to a gene: 5. This CDR3 is 16 amino acids long. As DNA, the CDR3 is TGTGCCAGCAGCTTAATAGGGACAGGGGACGCAGATACGCAGTATTTT. Protein sequence: CASSLIGTGDADTQYF.

The J gene is TRBJ2-4, the V gene TRBV4-2, with D perhaps matching TRBD2 (5 bases). V shed 0 bases and J shed 2 bases, with 11 bases lying between them. The CDR3 length is 16 residues. Per the germline V gene, CDR1 is LGHNA and CDR2 is YNFKEQ. The CDR3 sequence is CASSQDEGVTKNIQYF. The CDR3 nucleotides are TGTGCCAGCAGCCAAGATGAGGGAGTCACCAAAAACATTCAGTACTTC.

This chain connects TRBV6-5 to TRBJ1-5; 9 bases are a match to TRBD1. The trim removed 1 base at V and 4 bases at J, leaving 2 bases unmatched. Germline V lookup: CDR1 MNHEY, CDR2 SVGAGI. The CDR3 totals 15 residues. CDR3 protein: CASSYYRGQNQPQHF. The CDR3 nucleotides are TGTGCCAGCAGTTACTACAGGGGGCAAAATCAGCCCCAGCATTTT.

This chain connects TRBV20-1 to TRBJ1-1; D may be TRBD1 (6 bases). The germline V and J ends were trimmed by 8 bases and 1 base, with 14 bases remaining between them. Per the germline V gene, CDR1 is DFQATT and CDR2 is SNEGSKA (reference sequence). CDR3 length: 13 amino acids. The CDR3 sequence is CSQTGTRNTEAFF. DNA for the CDR3: TGCAGTCAGACTGGGACACGGAACACTGAAGCTTTCTTT.

This clonotype has a handful of counts. This chain joins TRBV29-1 and TRBJ2-7; 9 bases line up with TRBD2. The V gene end was trimmed by 4 bases and the J gene end by 7 bases; junction bases not matched to a gene: 2. Germline V lookup: CDR1 SQVTM, CDR2 ANQGSEA. The CDR3 is 11 residues long. The CDR3 DNA follows: TGCAGCGTTGCGAGCGGGGGGGAGCAGTACTTC. Translating it yields CSVASGGEQYF.